Below, 10 T cell receptor beta chains from the same sample are listed, as sequenced in a study of shared clonotypes between healthy human individuals. Generated by immunoSEQ multiplex PCR, the TCRdb table keeps only in-frame clones and is missing some. The sample shows about 650,000 clones, about 95% of them seen only once. CD45RO-negative, CCR7-selected cells formed the naive CD8 fraction, which excluded terminally differentiated effector memory CD45RA+ cells. Specimen: naive CD8+ T cells sorted from blood. These receptors originate from a young woman in good health.

This clone appeared once. The chain couples TRBV27 to TRBJ1-1; no definite D call. Germline CDR1 is MNHEY and CDR2 is SMNVEV (reference sequence). This CDR3 region has 15 residues. Trimming pared 5 bases from V and 3 bases from J, leaving 16 bases between. The CDR3 protein is CASSRYLYVDTEAFF. CDR3 nucleotides: TGTGCCAGCAGTAGGTATTTGTATGTCGACACTGAAGCTTTCTTT.

This clone was observed a single time. The gene calls are TRBV7-9 and TRBJ1-1; 8 bases agree with TRBD1. Germline V gene lookup returns CDR1 SEHNR and CDR2 FQNEAQ (reference sequence). There are 15 residues in the CDR3. J was trimmed by 1 base and V by 5 bases; bases with no gene match: 6. The CDR3 region has the DNA TGTGCCAGCAGCGGCCGGACAGGGTGGAACACTGAAGCTTTCTTT. Amino acid sequence: CASSGRTGWNTEAFF. The variable domain in full, completed from reference TRBV7-9 and TRBJ1-1, reads DTGVSQNPRHKITKRGQNVTFRCDPISEHNRLYWYRQTLGQGPEFLTYFQNEAQLEKSRLLSDRFSAERPKGSFSTLEIQRTEQGDSAMYLCASSGRTGWNTEAFFGQGTRLTVV.

Only one count was recorded for this clone. This chain joins TRBV28 and TRBJ1-1; D is ambiguous. The germline V gene encodes CDR1 MDHEN and CDR2 SYDVKM. The V end lost 6 bases, the J end lost 1 base, and 9 bases lay between the germline ends. This CDR3 comprises 13 residues. The CDR3 bases are TGTGCCAGCAGGCAGACGGAGAACACTGAAGCTTTCTTT. Its translation is CASRQTENTEAFF.

This clone has more than one count but fewer than ten. V usage is TRBV7-3 and J usage is TRBJ2-2; 10 nucleotides match TRBD2. V was clipped by 6 bases and J by 2 bases; unmatched bases: 6. The CDR3 extends over 16 amino acids. In germline, CDR1 is SGHTA, CDR2 FQGTGA. Here the CDR3 reads CASRHWTSGNTGELFF. The DNA for the CDR3 is TGTGCCAGCAGACATTGGACTAGCGGAAACACCGGGGAGCTGTTTTTT.

The rearrangement uses TRBV19 and TRBJ1-5; the D gene is possibly TRBD1 (5 bases). V shed 5 bases and J shed 5 bases, with 13 bases lying between them. The CDR3 sequence is 14 residues long. From germline, CDR1 is LNHDA and CDR2 SQIVND (reference sequence). CDR3 residues: CASSLWDVYQPQHF. The DNA for the CDR3 is TGTGCCAGTAGTCTCTGGGACGTCTATCAGCCCCAGCATTTT. Using reference TRBV19 and TRBJ1-5 for the parts outside the CDR3, the full variable domain is DGGITQSPKYLFRKEGQNVTLSCEQNLNHDAMYWYRQDPGQGLRLIYYSQIVNDFQKGDIAEGYSVSREKKESFPLTVTSAQKNPTAFYLCASSLWDVYQPQHFGDGTRLSIL.

This chain uses TRBV30 with TRBJ2-7; 8 bases agree with TRBD1. Germline V gene lookup returns CDR1 GTSNPN and CDR2 SVGIG (reference sequence). With V trimmed by 2 bases and J by 3 bases, 9 bases remained unmatched. The CDR3 consists of 15 residues. CDR3: CAWSIGQGQYYEQYF. Written as DNA, the CDR3 is TGTGCCTGGAGTATCGGACAGGGCCAGTACTACGAGCAGTACTTC.

The chain joins TRBV5-6 to TRBJ1-2; tentatively, D is TRBD1 (5 bases). Germline V gene sequence: CDR1 SGHDT, CDR2 YYEEEE. The CDR3 extends over 13 amino acids. The V end was cut by 3 bases, the J end by 4 bases, with 10 bases between. The CDR3 DNA sequence: TGTGCCAGCAGCTGGAGGGGCTCCTATGGCTACACCTTC. Translated, it gives CASSWRGSYGYTF.

J is TRBJ1-1 and V is TRBV11-2; 7 bases are shared with TRBD1. Losses at the gene ends were 4 bases for V and 6 bases for J; bases not matched to a gene: 8. The germline gives CDR1 SGHAT, CDR2 FQNNGV. CDR3 length: 14 residues. The DNA for the CDR3 is TGTGCCAGCAGCTCACGGGGGCAGGGGGCTGAAGCTTTCTTT. This gives the protein CASSSRGQGAEAFF. Full variable domain (outside the CDR3, taken from reference TRBV11-2 and TRBJ1-1): EAGVAQSPRYKIIEKRQSVAFWCNPISGHATLYWYQQILGQGPKLLIQFQNNGVVDDSQLPKDRFSAERLKGVDSTLKIQPAKLEDSAVYLCASSSRGQGAEAFFGQGTRLTVV.

The V and J genes are TRBV7-9 and TRBJ2-1; D not resolved. The V gene lost 5 bases and the J gene lost 9 bases, with 17 bases spanning the gap. The CDR3 is made up of 14 amino acids. Germline CDR1 is SEHNR and CDR2 is FQNEAQ (reference sequence). The CDR3 DNA reads TGTGCCAGCAGCCCAATCGGGCCCTACGCTGAGCAGTTCTTC. This sequence encodes CASSPIGPYAEQFF. The full variable domain, in which reference TRBV7-9 and TRBJ2-1 provide the parts outside the CDR3, is DTGVSQNPRHKITKRGQNVTFRCDPISEHNRLYWYRQTLGQGPEFLTYFQNEAQLEKSRLLSDRFSAERPKGSFSTLEIQRTEQGDSAMYLCASSPIGPYAEQFFGPGTRLTVL.

This sequence joins TRBV11-3 and TRBJ2-7; D remains ambiguous. Germline values: CDR1 SGHNT, CDR2 YENEEA. This CDR3 is built from 13 residues. V lost 1 base to trimming and J lost 3 bases, with 7 bases between them. The CDR3 nucleotides read TGTGCCAGCAGCTTAGGGATAGGCTACGAGCAGTACTTC. Encoded protein: CASSLGIGYEQYF. Complete variable domain (other parts from reference TRBV11-3 and TRBJ2-7): EAGVVQSPRYKIIEKKQPVAFWCNPISGHNTLYWYLQNLGQGPELLIRYENEEAVDDSQLPKDRFSAERLKGVDSTLKIQPAELGDSAVYLCASSLGIGYEQYFGPGTRLTVT.